The sample holds one count of the clone carrying this T cell receptor (beta chain). The sample belongs to a study of control samples from healthy donors and cancer patients. This table comes from immunoSEQ multiplex PCR, and its TCRdb copy is limited to in-frame clones, with some not included. Among about 110,000 clones, almost 85% were seen once, and the ten largest hold approximately 6.7%. Trimming left V 3 bases short and J 4 bases short, with 14 bases between. This CDR3 has 15 amino acids. Germline loops: CDR1 SGDLS, CDR2 YYNGEE. This clonotype was sampled from a man younger than 35 in good health. The specimen was blood. The rearrangement links TRBV9 to TRBJ1-5, with D possibly matching TRBD1 (5 bases). The CDR3 is CASSEGKTANQPQHF. The CDR3 DNA sequence: TGTGCCAGCAGCGAAGGAAAGACAGCGAATCAGCCCCAGCATTTT.